A single sample gave rise to the 5 T cell receptor beta chains below, sequenced in a study of cytomegalovirus exposure and HLA in healthy donors. The PCR employed 60 Vbeta primers together with 13 Jbeta primers. Sequencing was performed with immunoSEQ multiplex PCR; in TCRdb, only in-frame clones are kept and a portion is missing. This sample yields some 270,000 clones, of which over 90% are seen a single time; 1.5% to 2% belongs to the top ten. The sample was PBMCs. These receptor sequences come from a girl aged 2-9 years in good health and CMV-seronegative.

The chain employs TRBV21-1 and TRBJ1-1; TRBD1, the table's D call, lacks a check against the DNA. TRBV21-1 is shown as a pseudogene. The CDR3 sequence is 17 residues long. The CDR3 sequence is CASSKKRAYRVNTEAFF. The DNA for the CDR3 is TGTGCCAGCAGCAAAAAAAGGGCTTACAGGGTGAACACTGAAGCTTTCTTT.

The J gene is TRBJ1-3, the V gene TRBV5-1; tentative D call: TRBD1 (6 bases). Germline V lookup: CDR1 SGHRS, CDR2 YFSETQ. CDR3 size: 17 residues. Deletions cut 4 bases from V and 3 bases from J, with 20 bases between. CDR3 nucleotides: TGCGCCAGCAGCCTAGTGGGGCAGGGGCTCGGTGGAAACACCATATATTTT. This translates into CASSLVGQGLGGNTIYF.

The chain combines TRBV6-5 with TRBJ1-6; the match to TRBD1 covers 7 bases. This CDR3 comprises 13 residues. Looked up from germline, CDR1 is MNHEY and CDR2 is SVGAGI. V shed 2 bases and J 9 bases; nucleotides not matched to a gene: 1. DNA for the CDR3: TGTGCCAGCAGTTACCGGGACAGTTCACCCCTCCACTTT. As protein: CASSYRDSSPLHF.

The gene calls are TRBV4-2 and TRBJ2-7; D is perhaps TRBD1 (5 bases). The germline CDR1 and CDR2 sequences are LGHNA and YNFKEQ. V was shortened by 4 bases and J by 0 bases, with 13 bases between the two germline ends. CDR3 length: 15 amino acids. The DNA for the CDR3 is TGTGCCAGCAGCCTAGAGACAGTTCTCTCCTACGAGCAGTACTTC. It yields the protein CASSLETVLSYEQYF.

The V call is TRBV6-1, the J call TRBJ1-5; TRBD1 matches 8 bases. Germline lookup yields CDR1 MNHNS and CDR2 SASEGT. The CDR3 is 15 amino acids. V lost 6 bases to trimming and J lost 1 base; unmatched junction nucleotides: 5. The CDR3 loop reads CASSGGQASNQPQHF. The CDR3, as DNA: TGTGCCAGCAGCGGGGGACAGGCCAGCAATCAGCCCCAGCATTTT.